These 6 T cell receptor beta chains were all obtained from the same sample, sequenced in a study of beta chain features in type 1 diabetes. These receptors have no identified antigens. General study points: Moderately but significantly shorter TCRB CDR3s were found in Type 1 diabetes patients in all four CD4+ subsets.

Reverse transcription of all isolated RNA meant that expressed TCRB transcripts were sequenced. TCRdb's copy holds only in-frame clones and misses some; the assay was immunoSEQ multiplex PCR. The sample holds about 640,000 clones, over 10% seen once. The specimen was naive CD4+ T cells from blood. These receptors were obtained from a man aged 30 to 39 with type 1 diabetes.

J is TRBJ2-5 and V is TRBV30; D is ambiguous. V was clipped by 7 bases and J by 1 base, with 13 bases between them. Per germline, CDR1 GTSNPN and CDR2 SVGIG (reference sequence). CDR3 length equals 13 residues. The CDR3 nucleotides are TGTGCCTCCGAGGCACAGACCCAAGAGACCCAGTACTTC. Translation: CASEAQTQETQYF.

This rearrangement joins TRBV6-5 to TRBJ1-1, with TRBD1 as a possible D gene (5 bases). Trimming cost V 7 bases and J 2 bases, with 14 bases left between them. The CDR3 runs 14 residues. Germline V gene lookup returns CDR1 MNHEY and CDR2 SVGAGI. CDR3 protein: CASIPRGGNTEAFF. Here the CDR3 DNA reads TGTGCCAGCATCCCTCGGGGCGGCAACACTGAAGCTTTCTTT.

This clone has only a few counts. The chain carries TRBV4-3 and TRBJ2-7, with TRBD1 matching over 12 bases. The CDR3 spans 16 residues. The junction had 7 bases not matched to a gene; V was cut back by 2 bases and J by 5 bases. The V gene's germline CDR1 is LGHNA and CDR2 YSLEER. CDR3 bases: TGCGCCAGCAGCCAACCGGGACAGGGGGCTGATAACGAGCAGTACTTC. The encoded protein is CASSQPGQGADNEQYF.

This clone came up a few times. The genes are TRBV4-3 and TRBJ2-5; D is ambiguous. CDR1 is LGHNA and CDR2 is YSLEER in the germline V gene. V was shortened by 4 bases and J by 5 bases, with 14 bases between the two germline ends. The CDR3 has 14 residues. CDR3 sequence: CASSPDHGRETQYF. CDR3 nucleotide sequence: TGCGCCAGCAGCCCGGACCACGGTCGGGAGACCCAGTACTTC.

The chain is built from TRBV25-1 and TRBJ1-2, with a tentative D call TRBD1 (6 bases). The length of the CDR3 is 13 residues. Deletions cut 8 bases from V and 2 bases from J, with 12 bases between. Per the germline V gene, CDR1 is MGHDK and CDR2 is SYGVNS. The CDR3 here is CASSRTENYGYTF. Written as DNA, the CDR3 is TGTGCCAGCTCGAGGACAGAGAACTATGGCTACACCTTC.

The CDR3 loop reads CASSPETGARETQYF. DNA of the CDR3: TGCGCCAGCAGCCCCGAAACTGGTGCCCGGGAGACCCAGTACTTC. This chain links TRBV5-1 with TRBJ2-5; D is undetermined. Trimming removed 4 bases from V and 5 bases from J, with 18 bases in between. CDR3 length equals 15 residues. Looked up from germline, CDR1 is SGHRS and CDR2 is YFSETQ.